The 6 T cell receptor beta chains below all came from one sample that was sequenced in a study of blood T cell repertoires in COVID-19. The table came from immunoSEQ multiplex PCR; TCRdb's copy has only in-frame clones and leaves some out. The sample carries some 180,000 clones, more than 75% recorded once. The specimen was peripheral blood. All receptors derive from a woman aged 45-59 years with active or convalescent COVID-19.

This chain uses TRBV25-1 with TRBJ1-5, with D maybe TRBD1 (6 bases). The CDR3 has 13 residues. Germline values: CDR1 MGHDK, CDR2 SYGVNS. Trimming removed 6 bases from V and 3 bases from J, with 9 bases in between. The CDR3 DNA follows: TGTGCCAGCAGACAGGGTCCCAATCAGCCCCAGCATTTT. Translating gives CASRQGPNQPQHF.

The CDR3 DNA sequence: TGTGCCAGCTCACCCCCGACAGGGAATTATTGGTACAATGAGCAGTTCTTC. It encodes CASSPPTGNYWYNEQFF. The genes are TRBV18 and TRBJ2-1, with 7 bases fitting TRBD1. The length of the CDR3 is 17 residues. Germline-derived CDR1 and CDR2 are KGHSH and LQKENI. The V segment lost 3 bases and the J segment 4 bases; nucleotides outside the gene matches: 12.

This chain joins TRBV4-3 and TRBJ1-6; 8 positions agree with TRBD1. Looked up from germline, CDR1 is LGHNA and CDR2 is YSLEER. This CDR3 is 18 amino acids long. Trimming took 2 bases from V and 5 from J; bases not matched to a gene: 11. CDR3 sequence (DNA): TGCGCCAGCAGCCAATCGGCTACTGGACAGGGCGATAATTCACCCCTCCACTTT. Residues: CASSQSATGQGDNSPLHF.

This sequence joins TRBV18 and TRBJ1-4; 10 bases agree with TRBD1. CDR1 KGHSH and CDR2 LQKENI come from the germline V gene. This CDR3 is built from 16 residues. The junction had 6 bases not matched to a gene; V was cut back by 2 bases and J by 6 bases. The CDR3 spells CASSPDTGTGDEKLFF. DNA of the CDR3: TGTGCCAGCTCACCAGATACCGGGACAGGGGATGAAAAACTGTTTTTT.

V and J are TRBV7-2 and TRBJ2-1; D gene unclear. The CDR3 has 15 amino acids. Trimming stripped 1 base from V and 2 bases from J, with 9 bases between. CDR1 SGHTA and CDR2 FQGNSA come from the germline V gene. The CDR3 DNA reads TGTGCCAGCAGCTTAGGGAGTTGGGCCTACAATGAGCAGTTCTTC. This codes for CASSLGSWAYNEQFF.

This chain connects TRBV18 to TRBJ1-1; 8 nucleotides align to TRBD1. The CDR3 has 12 amino acids. Unmatched junction bases numbered 5, after V lost 6 bases and J lost 8 bases. Germline CDR1 is KGHSH and CDR2 is LQKENI. CDR3 sequence: CASSPGDREAFF. In DNA, the CDR3 is TGTGCCAGCTCCCCAGGGGACAGGGAAGCTTTCTTT.